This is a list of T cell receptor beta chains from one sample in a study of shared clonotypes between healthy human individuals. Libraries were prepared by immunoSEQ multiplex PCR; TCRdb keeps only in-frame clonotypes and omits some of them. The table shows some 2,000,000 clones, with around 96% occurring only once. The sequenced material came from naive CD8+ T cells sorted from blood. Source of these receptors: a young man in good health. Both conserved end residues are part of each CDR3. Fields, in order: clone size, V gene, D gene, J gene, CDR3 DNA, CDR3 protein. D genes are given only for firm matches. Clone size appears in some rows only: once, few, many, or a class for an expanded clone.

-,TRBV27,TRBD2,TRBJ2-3,TGTGCCAGCAGTGCGTGGACTAGCGGGGGCACAGATACGCAGTATTTT,CASSAWTSGGTDTQYF
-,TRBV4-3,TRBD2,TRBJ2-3,TGCGCCAGCAGCCAAGCCTCCCGGTGGGTAGCGGGAGGGGGCACAGATACGCAGTATTTT,CASSQASRWVAGGGTDTQYF
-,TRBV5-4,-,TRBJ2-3,TGTGCCAGCAGCACTAGCCGGGTACCAGATACGCAGTATTTT,CASSTSRVPDTQYF
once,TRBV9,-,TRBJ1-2,TGTGCCAGCAGCGTAGCGGGGGGCCCCGCTCGTGGCTACACCTTC,CASSVAGGPARGYTF
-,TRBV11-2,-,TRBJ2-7,TGTGCCAGCAGCGCCTTGTACGAGCAGTACTTC,CASSALYEQYF
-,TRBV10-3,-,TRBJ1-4,TGTGCCACCGGAAATACAGCTAATGAAAAACTGTTTTTT,CATGNTANEKLFF
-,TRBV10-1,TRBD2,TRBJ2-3,TGCGCCAGCAGTGAGGGACTAGCGGGAGGCCCCTCTAGCACAGATACGCAGTATTTT,CASSEGLAGGPSSTDTQYF
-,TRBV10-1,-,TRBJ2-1,TGCGCCAGCAGTGAGCCCCCTCGGAATGAGCAGTTCTTC,CASSEPPRNEQFF
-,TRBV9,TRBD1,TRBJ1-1,TGTGCCAGCAGCGTAGTACAGGGGGTGAACACTGAAGCTTTCTTT,CASSVVQGVNTEAFF
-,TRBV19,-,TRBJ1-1,TGTGCCAGTAGTATTTCGCGGCGTTGGATCCCTGAAGCTTTCTTT,CASSISRRWIPEAFF
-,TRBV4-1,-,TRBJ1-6,TGCGCCAGCAGCCCCGGCCAACCCGGGACGTATAATTCACCCCTCCACTTT,CASSPGQPGTYNSPLHF
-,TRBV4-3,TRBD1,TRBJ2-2,TGCGCCAGCAGCCAAGATCGGGGACAGGGTTGGACCGGGGAGCTGTTTTTT,CASSQDRGQGWTGELFF
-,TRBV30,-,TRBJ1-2,TGTGCCTGGAGTGTGTCCGGGAGTGGTGGCTACACCTTC,CAWSVSGSGGYTF
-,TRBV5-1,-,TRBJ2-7,TGCGCCAGCAGCTCTACAGGTCCCGGTGGGGACGAGCAGTACTTC,CASSSTGPGGDEQYF
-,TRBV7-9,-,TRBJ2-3,TGTGCCAGCAGCCCCTTTAGCGCCCCCACAGATACGCAGTATTTT,CASSPFSAPTDTQYF
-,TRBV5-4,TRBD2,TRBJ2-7,TGTGCCAGCAGCTTATATTCGTCTAGCGGGACCAATTACGAGCAGTACTTC,CASSLYSSSGTNYEQYF
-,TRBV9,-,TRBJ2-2,TGTGCCAGCAGCGTAGGGGTGGCCGGGGAGCTGTTTTTT,CASSVGVAGELFF
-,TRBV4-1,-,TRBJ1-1,TGCGCCAGCAGCCCTACCCGGGGGGGCACTGAAGCTTTCTTT,CASSPTRGGTEAFF
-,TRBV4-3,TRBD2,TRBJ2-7,TGCGCCAGCAGCCCAAGCGGGGGGGGCACCCACGAGCAGTACTTC,CASSPSGGGTHEQYF
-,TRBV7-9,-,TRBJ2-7,TGTGCCAGCAGCCAAGATCCCCGGGACTACGAGCAGTACTTC,CASSQDPRDYEQYF
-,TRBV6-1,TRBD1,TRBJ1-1,TGTGCCAGCAGTGTCGCCCCATTGAGTGAGGGGGCCGCTGAAGCTTTCTTT,CASSVAPLSEGAAEAFF
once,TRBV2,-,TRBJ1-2,TGTGCCAGCAGTGACGGGGGGGGCCACTATGGCTACACCTTC,CASSDGGGHYGYTF
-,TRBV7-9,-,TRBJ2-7,TGTGCCAGCAGCTTAGGGGCAGGGGGGACCTACGAGCAGTACTTC,CASSLGAGGTYEQYF
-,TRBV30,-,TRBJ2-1,TGTGCCTGGAGTGTATTTGGGGGTTATGAGCAGTTCTTC,CAWSVFGGYEQFF
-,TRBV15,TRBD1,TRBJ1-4,TGTGCCAGGAATCGGGACAGATCAACTAATGAAAAACTGTTTTTT,CARNRDRSTNEKLFF
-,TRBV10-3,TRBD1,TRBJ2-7,TGTGCCATCAGAGACTCGGGACAGGGGGCCTACGAGCAGTACTTC,CAIRDSGQGAYEQYF
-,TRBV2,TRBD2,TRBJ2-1,TGTGCCAGCAGTGGACTAGCGAGGAACAATGAGCAGTTCTTC,CASSGLARNNEQFF
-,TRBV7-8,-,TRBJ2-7,TGTGCCAGCAGCTTAATCTTAGTCGAGCAGTACTTC,CASSLILVEQYF
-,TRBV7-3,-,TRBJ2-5,TGTGCCAGCAGCTTAGTAGGGCTGGGGGAGACCCAGTACTTC,CASSLVGLGETQYF
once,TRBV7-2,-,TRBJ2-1,TGTGCCAGCAGTTTTACTTCTAGCTCCTACAATGAGCAGTTCTTC,CASSFTSSSYNEQFF
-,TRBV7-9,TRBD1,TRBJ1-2,TGTGCCAGCAGCTTGGGACAGGGAGGTATCGATGGCTACACCTTC,CASSLGQGGIDGYTF
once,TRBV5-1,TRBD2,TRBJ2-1,TGCGCCAGCAGCTTGGACCTAGCGGGACGAAAATGGGATGAGCAGTTCTTC,CASSLDLAGRKWDEQFF
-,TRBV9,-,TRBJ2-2,TGTGCCAGCAGCTCTAACGCCGGGGAGCTGTTTTTT,CASSSNAGELFF
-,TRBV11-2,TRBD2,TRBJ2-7,TGTGCCAGCAGCTTCGGGAGCGGGGGATTCTACGAGCAGTACTTC,CASSFGSGGFYEQYF
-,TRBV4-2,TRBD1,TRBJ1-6,TGTGCCAGCAGCCAGGAATGGACAGGAGGGGATTCACCCCTCCACTTT,CASSQEWTGGDSPLHF
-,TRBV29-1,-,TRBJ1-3,TGCAGCGTTGAAGATGGGGTGGTAGGAAACACCATATATTTT,CSVEDGVVGNTIYF
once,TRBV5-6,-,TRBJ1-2,TGTGCCAGCAGCCCGGGGGGTCTTAACTATGGCTACACCTTC,CASSPGGLNYGYTF
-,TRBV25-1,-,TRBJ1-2,TGTGCCAGCAGTGAATTCGACAGTGACTATGGCTACACCTTC,CASSEFDSDYGYTF
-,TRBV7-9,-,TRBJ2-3,TGTGCCAGCAGCCGCCCGAGGGGAGATACGCAGTATTTT,CASSRPRGDTQYF
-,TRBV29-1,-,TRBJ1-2,TGCAGCGTTGGCTTCGGTAACAGGATGCAAAGTTATCATAACTATGGCTACACCTTC,CSVGFGNRMQSYHNYGYTF
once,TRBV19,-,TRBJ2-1,TGTGCCAGTAGTGAGCCCTACAATGAGCAGTTCTTC,CASSEPYNEQFF
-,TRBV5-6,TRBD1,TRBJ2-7,TGTGCCAGCAGCTTCCGACAGGGCCTCTCAGTCTACGAGCAGTACTTC,CASSFRQGLSVYEQYF
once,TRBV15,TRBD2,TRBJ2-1,TGTGCCACCAGCAGAGATCTAGCGGGAGGGAATGAGCAGTTCTTC,CATSRDLAGGNEQFF
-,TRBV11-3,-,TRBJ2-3,TGTGCCAGCAGCTTATCGCGGGACAACACAGATACGCAGTATTTT,CASSLSRDNTDTQYF